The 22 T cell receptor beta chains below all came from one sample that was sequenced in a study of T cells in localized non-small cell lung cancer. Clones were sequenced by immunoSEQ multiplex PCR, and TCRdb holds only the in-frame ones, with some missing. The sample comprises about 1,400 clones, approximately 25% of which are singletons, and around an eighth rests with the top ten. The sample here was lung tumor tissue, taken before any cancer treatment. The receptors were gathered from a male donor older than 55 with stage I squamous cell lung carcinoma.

The DNA for the CDR3 is TGTGCCAGCACCGCTAGCGGGAGGCGTACCGGGGAGCTGTTTTTT. Its protein is CASTASGRRTGELFF. V gene TRBV11-3 combines with J gene TRBJ2-2, with TRBD2 identical over 11 bases. The CDR3 runs to 15 residues. The germline V gene encodes CDR1 SGHNT and CDR2 YENEEA. V lost 7 bases and J lost 5; bases outside the gene matches: 6.

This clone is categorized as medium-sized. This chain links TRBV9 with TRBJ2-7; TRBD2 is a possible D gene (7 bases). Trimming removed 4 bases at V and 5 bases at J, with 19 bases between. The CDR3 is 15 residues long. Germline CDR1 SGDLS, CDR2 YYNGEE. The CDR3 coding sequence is TGTGCCAGCAGCCCAGGGAGGGGGGTATGGGACGAGCAGTACTTC. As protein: CASSPGRGVWDEQYF.

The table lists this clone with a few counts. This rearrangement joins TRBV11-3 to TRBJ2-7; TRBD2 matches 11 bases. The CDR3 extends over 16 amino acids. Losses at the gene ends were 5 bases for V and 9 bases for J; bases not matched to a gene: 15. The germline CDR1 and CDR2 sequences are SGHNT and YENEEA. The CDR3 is CASSRTGTSGTLGQYF. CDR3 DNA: TGTGCCAGCAGCAGGACCGGGACTAGCGGAACCCTTGGGCAGTACTTC.

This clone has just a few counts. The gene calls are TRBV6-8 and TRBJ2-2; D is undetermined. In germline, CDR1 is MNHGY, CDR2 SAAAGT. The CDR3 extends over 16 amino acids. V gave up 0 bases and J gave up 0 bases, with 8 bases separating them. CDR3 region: CASSYSSTANTGELFF. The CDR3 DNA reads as TGTGCCAGCAGTTACTCTAGCACTGCGAACACCGGGGAGCTGTTTTTT.

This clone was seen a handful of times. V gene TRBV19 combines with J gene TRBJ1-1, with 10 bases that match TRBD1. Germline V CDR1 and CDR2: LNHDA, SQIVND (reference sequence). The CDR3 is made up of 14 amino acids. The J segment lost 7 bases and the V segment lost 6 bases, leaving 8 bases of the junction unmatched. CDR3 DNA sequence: TGTGCCAGTAGATCCGGGACAGGGGTTGGTGAAGCTTTCTTT. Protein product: CASRSGTGVGEAFF. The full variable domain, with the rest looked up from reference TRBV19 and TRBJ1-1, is DGGITQSPKYLFRKEGQNVTLSCEQNLNHDAMYWYRQDPGQGLRLIYYSQIVNDFQKGDIAEGYSVSREKKESFPLTVTSAQKNPTAFYLCASRSGTGVGEAFFGQGTRLTVV.

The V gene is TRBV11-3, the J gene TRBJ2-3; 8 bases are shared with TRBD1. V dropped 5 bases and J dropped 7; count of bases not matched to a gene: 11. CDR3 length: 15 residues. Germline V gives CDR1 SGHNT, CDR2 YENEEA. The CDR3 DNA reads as TGTGCCAGCAGCGCCTTATCAGGGGGCAAAAATACGCAGTATTTT. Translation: CASSALSGGKNTQYF.

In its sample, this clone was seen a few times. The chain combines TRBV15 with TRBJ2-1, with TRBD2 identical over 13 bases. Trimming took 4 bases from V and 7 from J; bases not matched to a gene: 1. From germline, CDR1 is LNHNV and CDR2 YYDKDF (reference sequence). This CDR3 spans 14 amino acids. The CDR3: CATSTTSGRNEQFF. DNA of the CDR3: TGTGCCACCAGCACGACTAGCGGGAGGAATGAGCAGTTCTTC.

The CDR3 region is CASSIAGIEQFF. In nucleotides, the CDR3 is TGTGCCAGTAGTATAGCGGGCATAGAGCAGTTCTTC. V and J are TRBV19 and TRBJ2-1; D gene unclear. Between the trimmed V and J ends, which lost 1 base and 10 bases, there was a span of 8 bases. Per the germline V gene, CDR1 is LNHDA and CDR2 is SQIVND (reference sequence). The CDR3 has 12 residues. The full variable domain, completed using reference TRBV19 and TRBJ2-1, is DGGITQSPKYLFRKEGQNVTLSCEQNLNHDAMYWYRQDPGQGLRLIYYSQIVNDFQKGDIAEGYSVSREKKESFPLTVTSAQKNPTAFYLCASSIAGIEQFFGPGTRLTVL.

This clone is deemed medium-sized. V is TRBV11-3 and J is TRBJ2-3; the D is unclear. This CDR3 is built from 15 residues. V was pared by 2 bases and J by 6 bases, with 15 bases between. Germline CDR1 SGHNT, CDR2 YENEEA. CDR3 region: CASSLHAASEDTQYF. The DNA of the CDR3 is TGTGCCAGCAGCTTACATGCGGCCTCGGAGGATACGCAGTATTTT.

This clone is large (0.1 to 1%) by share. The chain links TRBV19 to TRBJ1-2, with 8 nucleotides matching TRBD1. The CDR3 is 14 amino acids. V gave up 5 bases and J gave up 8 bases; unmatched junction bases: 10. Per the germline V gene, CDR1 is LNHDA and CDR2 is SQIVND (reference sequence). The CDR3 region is CASSPSPGGVGYTF. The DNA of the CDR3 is TGTGCCAGTAGTCCAAGCCCAGGGGGCGTAGGCTACACCTTC.

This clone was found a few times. CDR3 DNA: TGTGCCAGCAGTAACTATCGGGCTAGCGCAGATACGCAGTATTTT. Translated, it gives CASSNYRASADTQYF. This rearrangement joins TRBV9 to TRBJ2-3, with D possibly being TRBD2 (6 bases). V was trimmed by 5 bases and J by 4 bases, leaving 17 bases between them. Germline CDR1 reads SGDLS; CDR2 reads YYNGEE. The CDR3 length is 15 residues.

CDR3: CASSGAGQVNGYTF. The CDR3 region has the DNA TGCGCCAGCAGCGGGGCGGGACAGGTGAATGGCTACACCTTC. This sequence joins TRBV5-1 and TRBJ1-2, with 8 bases aligning to TRBD1. J was trimmed by 6 bases and V by 4 bases; bases with no gene match: 8. Per the germline V gene, CDR1 is SGHRS and CDR2 is YFSETQ. This CDR3 comprises 14 residues.

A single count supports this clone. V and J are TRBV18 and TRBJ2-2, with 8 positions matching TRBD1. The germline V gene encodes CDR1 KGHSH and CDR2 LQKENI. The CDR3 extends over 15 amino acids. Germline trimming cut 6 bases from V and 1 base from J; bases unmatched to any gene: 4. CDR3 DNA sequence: TGTGCCAGCTCCACCGGGACAGGGAACACCGGGGAGCTGTTTTTT. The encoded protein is CASSTGTGNTGELFF.

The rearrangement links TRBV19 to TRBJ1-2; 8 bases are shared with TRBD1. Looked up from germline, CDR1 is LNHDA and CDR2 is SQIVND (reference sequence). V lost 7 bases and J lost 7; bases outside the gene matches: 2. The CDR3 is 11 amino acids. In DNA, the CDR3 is TGTGCCAGTAATCAGGGGGCTGGCTACACCTTC. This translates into CASNQGAGYTF. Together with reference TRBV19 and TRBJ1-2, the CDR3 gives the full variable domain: DGGITQSPKYLFRKEGQNVTLSCEQNLNHDAMYWYRQDPGQGLRLIYYSQIVNDFQKGDIAEGYSVSREKKESFPLTVTSAQKNPTAFYLCASNQGAGYTFGSGTRLTVV.

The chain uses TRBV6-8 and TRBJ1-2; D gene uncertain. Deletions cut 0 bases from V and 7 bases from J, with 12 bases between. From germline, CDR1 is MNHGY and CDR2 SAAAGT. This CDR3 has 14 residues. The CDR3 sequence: CASSYSSEVPGYTF. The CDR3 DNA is TGTGCCAGCAGTTACTCGAGTGAGGTTCCTGGCTACACCTTC.

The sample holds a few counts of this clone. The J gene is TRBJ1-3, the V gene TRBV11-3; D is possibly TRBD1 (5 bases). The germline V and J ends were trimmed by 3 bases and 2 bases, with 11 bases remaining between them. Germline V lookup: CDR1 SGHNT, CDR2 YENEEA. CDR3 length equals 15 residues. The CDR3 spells CASSLGAGPGNTIYF. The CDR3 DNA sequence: TGTGCCAGCAGCTTGGGAGCAGGGCCTGGAAACACCATATATTTT.

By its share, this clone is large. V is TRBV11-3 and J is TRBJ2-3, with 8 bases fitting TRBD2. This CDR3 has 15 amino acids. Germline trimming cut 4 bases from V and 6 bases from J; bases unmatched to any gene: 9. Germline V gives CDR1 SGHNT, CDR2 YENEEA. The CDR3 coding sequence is TGTGCCAGCAGCTCCACTAGCGGTGTTTGGGATACGCAGTATTTT. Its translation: CASSSTSGVWDTQYF. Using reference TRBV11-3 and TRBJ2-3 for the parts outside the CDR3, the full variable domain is EAGVVQSPRYKIIEKKQPVAFWCNPISGHNTLYWYLQNLGQGPELLIRYENEEAVDDSQLPKDRFSAERLKGVDSTLKIQPAELGDSAVYLCASSSTSGVWDTQYFGPGTRLTVL.

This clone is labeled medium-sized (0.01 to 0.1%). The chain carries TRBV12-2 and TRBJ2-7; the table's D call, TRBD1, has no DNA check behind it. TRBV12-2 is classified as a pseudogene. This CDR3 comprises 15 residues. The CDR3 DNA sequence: TGTGCCAGTACGGACAGGTACCTTAGTAATTACGAGCAGTACGTC. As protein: CASTDRYLSNYEQYV.

This chain's CDR3 is CASSPRGTGSETQYF. As DNA, the CDR3 is TGTGCCAGTAGTCCGAGAGGGACAGGGTCAGAGACCCAGTACTTC. The J gene is TRBJ2-5, the V gene TRBV19, with 9 bases aligning to TRBD1. Germline lookup yields CDR1 LNHDA and CDR2 SQIVND (reference sequence). This CDR3 has 15 amino acids. J was trimmed by 4 bases and V by 5 bases; bases with no gene match: 8.

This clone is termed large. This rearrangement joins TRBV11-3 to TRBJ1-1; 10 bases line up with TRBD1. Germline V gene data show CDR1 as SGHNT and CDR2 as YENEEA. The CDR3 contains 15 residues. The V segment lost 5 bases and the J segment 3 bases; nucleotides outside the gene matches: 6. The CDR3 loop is CASSPGQGLDTEAFF. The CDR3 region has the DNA TGTGCCAGCAGCCCGGGACAGGGGCTAGACACTGAAGCTTTCTTT.

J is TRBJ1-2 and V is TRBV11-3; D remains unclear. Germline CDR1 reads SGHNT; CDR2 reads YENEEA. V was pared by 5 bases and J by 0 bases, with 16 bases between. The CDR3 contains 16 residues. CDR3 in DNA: TGTGCCAGCAGCCCCTCGACAATAAGGTCTAACTATGGCTACACCTTC. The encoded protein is CASSPSTIRSNYGYTF.

The CDR3 sequence is CAWNNRGAKGRAEAFF. The CDR3 nucleotides read TGTGCCTGGAACAACAGGGGCGCTAAAGGTAGGGCTGAAGCTTTCTTT. The chain carries TRBV30 and TRBJ1-1; 7 bases agree with TRBD1. V shed 4 bases and J 6 bases; nucleotides not matched to a gene: 17. The germline gives CDR1 GTSNPN, CDR2 SVGIG (reference sequence). The CDR3 contains 16 residues.